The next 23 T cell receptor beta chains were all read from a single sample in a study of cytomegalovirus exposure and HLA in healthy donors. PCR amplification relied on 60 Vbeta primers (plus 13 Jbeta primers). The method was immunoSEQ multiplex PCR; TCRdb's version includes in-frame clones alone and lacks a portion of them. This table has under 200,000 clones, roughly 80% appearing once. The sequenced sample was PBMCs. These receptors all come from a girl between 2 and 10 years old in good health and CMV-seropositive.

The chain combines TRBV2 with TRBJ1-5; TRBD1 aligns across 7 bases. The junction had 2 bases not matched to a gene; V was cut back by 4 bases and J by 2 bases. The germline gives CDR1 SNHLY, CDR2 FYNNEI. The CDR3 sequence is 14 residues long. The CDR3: CASSVTGGNQPQHF. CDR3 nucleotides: TGTGCCAGCAGTGTCACAGGGGGCAATCAGCCCCAGCATTTT.

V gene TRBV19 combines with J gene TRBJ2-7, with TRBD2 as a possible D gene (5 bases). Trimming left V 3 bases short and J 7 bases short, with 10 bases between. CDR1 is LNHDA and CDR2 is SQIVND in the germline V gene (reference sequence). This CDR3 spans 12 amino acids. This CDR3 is CASSILRGEQYF. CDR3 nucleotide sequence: TGTGCCAGTAGTATTCTACGGGGAGAGCAGTACTTC.

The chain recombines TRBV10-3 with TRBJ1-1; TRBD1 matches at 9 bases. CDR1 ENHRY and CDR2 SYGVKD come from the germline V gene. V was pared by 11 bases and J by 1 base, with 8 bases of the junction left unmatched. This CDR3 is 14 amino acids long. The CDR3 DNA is TGTGCCGCGAGGGACAGGGCGGGGAACACTGAAGCTTTCTTT. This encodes CAARDRAGNTEAFF.

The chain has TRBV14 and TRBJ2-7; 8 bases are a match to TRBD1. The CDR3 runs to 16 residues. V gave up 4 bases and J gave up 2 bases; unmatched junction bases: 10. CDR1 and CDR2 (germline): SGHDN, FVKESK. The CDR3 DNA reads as TGTGCCAGCAGCCGACTCCCGGACAGGGTCCCCTACGAGCAGTACTTC. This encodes CASSRLPDRVPYEQYF.

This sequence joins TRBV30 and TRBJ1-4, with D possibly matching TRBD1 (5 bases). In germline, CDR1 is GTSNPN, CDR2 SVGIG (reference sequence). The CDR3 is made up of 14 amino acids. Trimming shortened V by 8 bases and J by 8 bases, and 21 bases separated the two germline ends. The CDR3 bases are TGTGCCGTACCCGACCAAACAGGAGTCGAAAAACTGTTTTTT. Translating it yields CAVPDQTGVEKLFF. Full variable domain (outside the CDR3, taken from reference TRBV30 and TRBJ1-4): SQTIHQWPATLVQPVGSPLSLECTVEGTSNPNLYWYRQAAGRGLQLLFYSVGIGQISSEVPQNLSASRPQDRQFILSSKKLLLSDSGFYLCAVPDQTGVEKLFFGSGTQLSVL.

CDR3 region: CSVRRSNYGYTF. The CDR3 nucleotides read TGCAGCGTTCGTCGGAGCAACTATGGCTACACCTTC. The genes are TRBV29-1 and TRBJ1-2; no definite D call. The germline gives CDR1 SQVTM, CDR2 ANQGSEA. This CDR3 is built from 12 residues. Between the trimmed V and J ends, which lost 5 bases and 2 bases, there was a span of 9 bases. The full variable domain, its missing parts supplied by reference TRBV29-1 and TRBJ1-2, is SAVISQKPSRDICQRGTSLTIQCQVDSQVTMMFWYRQQPGQSLTLIATANQGSEATYESGFVIDKFPISRPNLTFSTLTVSNMSPEDSSIYLCSVRRSNYGYTFGSGTRLTVV.

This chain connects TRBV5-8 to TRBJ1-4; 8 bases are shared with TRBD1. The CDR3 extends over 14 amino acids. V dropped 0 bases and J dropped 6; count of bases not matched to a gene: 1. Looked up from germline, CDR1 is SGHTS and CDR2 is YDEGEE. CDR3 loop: CASSLETGDEKLFF. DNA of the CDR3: TGTGCCAGCAGCTTGGAGACAGGGGATGAAAAACTGTTTTTT.

CDR3 DNA: TGTGCCAGCAGCTTCCTAGCGGGAGTTGGGGAGACCCAGTACTTC. This codes for CASSFLAGVGETQYF. The rearrangement links TRBV7-3 to TRBJ2-5; TRBD2 matches at 10 bases. Germline lookup yields CDR1 SGHTA and CDR2 FQGTGA. V lost 3 bases to trimming and J lost 5 bases; unmatched junction nucleotides: 6. The CDR3 is 15 amino acids. The complete variable domain, with remaining parts taken from reference TRBV7-3 and TRBJ2-5, reads GAGVSQTPSNKVTEKGKYVELRCDPISGHTALYWYRQSLGQGPEFLIYFQGTGAADDSGLPNDRFFAVRPEGSVSTLKIQRTERGDSAVYLCASSFLAGVGETQYFGPGTRLLVL.

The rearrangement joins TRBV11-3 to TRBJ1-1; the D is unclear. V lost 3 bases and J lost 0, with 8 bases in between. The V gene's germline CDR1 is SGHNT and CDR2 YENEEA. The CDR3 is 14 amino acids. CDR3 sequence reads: CASSLGGMNTEAFF. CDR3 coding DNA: TGTGCCAGCAGCTTGGGAGGGATGAACACTGAAGCTTTCTTT.

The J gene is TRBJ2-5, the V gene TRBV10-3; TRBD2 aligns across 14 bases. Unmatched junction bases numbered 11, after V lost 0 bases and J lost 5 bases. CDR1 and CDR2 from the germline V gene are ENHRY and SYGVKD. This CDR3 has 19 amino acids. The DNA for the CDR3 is TGTGCCATCAGTGAGTCGATGAAGATACGGACTAGCGGGAGGGAGACCCAGTACTTC. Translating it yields CAISESMKIRTSGRETQYF.

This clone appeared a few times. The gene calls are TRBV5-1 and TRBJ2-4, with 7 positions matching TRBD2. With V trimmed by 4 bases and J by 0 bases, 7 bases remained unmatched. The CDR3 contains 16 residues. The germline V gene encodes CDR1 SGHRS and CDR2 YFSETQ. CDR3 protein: CASSQGLAVAKNIQYF. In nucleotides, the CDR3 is TGCGCCAGCAGCCAAGGCCTAGCGGTAGCCAAAAACATTCAGTACTTC.

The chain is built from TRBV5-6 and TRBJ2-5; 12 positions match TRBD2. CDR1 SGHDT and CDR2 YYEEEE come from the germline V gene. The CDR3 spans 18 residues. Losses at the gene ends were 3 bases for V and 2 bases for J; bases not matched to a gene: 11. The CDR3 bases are TGTGCCAGCAGCTACCTCGTGGGACTAGCGGGCCCTCAAGAGACCCAGTACTTC. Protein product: CASSYLVGLAGPQETQYF. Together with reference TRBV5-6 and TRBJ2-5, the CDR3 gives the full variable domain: DAGVTQSPTHLIKTRGQQVTLRCSPKSGHDTVSWYQQALGQGPQFIFQYYEEEERQRGNFPDRFSGHQFPNYSSELNVNALLLGDSALYLCASSYLVGLAGPQETQYFGPGTRLLVL.

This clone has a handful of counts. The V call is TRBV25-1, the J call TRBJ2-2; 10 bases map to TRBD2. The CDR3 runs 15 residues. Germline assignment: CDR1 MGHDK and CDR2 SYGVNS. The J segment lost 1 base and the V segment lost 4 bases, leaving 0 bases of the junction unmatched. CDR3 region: CASSGTSGNTGELFF. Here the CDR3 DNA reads TGTGCCAGCAGTGGGACTAGCGGGAACACCGGGGAGCTGTTTTTT.

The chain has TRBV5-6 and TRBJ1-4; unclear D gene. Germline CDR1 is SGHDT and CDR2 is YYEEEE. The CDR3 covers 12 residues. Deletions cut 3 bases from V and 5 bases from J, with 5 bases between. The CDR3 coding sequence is TGTGCCAGCAGCTACCTAAATGAAAAACTGTTTTTT. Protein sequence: CASSYLNEKLFF.

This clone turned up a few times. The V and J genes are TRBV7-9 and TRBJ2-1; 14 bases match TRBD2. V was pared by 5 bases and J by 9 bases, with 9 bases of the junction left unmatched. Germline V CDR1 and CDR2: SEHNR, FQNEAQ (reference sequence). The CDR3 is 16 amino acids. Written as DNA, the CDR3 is TGTGCCAGCAGCGCAAGACTAGCGGGAGGGCCACGTGAGCAGTTCTTC. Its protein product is CASSARLAGGPREQFF.

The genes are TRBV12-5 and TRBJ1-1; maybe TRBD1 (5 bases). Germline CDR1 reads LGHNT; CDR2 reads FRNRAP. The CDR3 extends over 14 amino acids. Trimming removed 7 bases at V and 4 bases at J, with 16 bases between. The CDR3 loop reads CASAPWGGGTEAFF. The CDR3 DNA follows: TGTGCTAGTGCCCCCTGGGGCGGTGGCACTGAAGCTTTCTTT.

The CDR3 loop is CASSIQGARNQPQHF. The CDR3 DNA is TGTGCCAGCAGCATACAGGGGGCCCGGAATCAGCCCCAGCATTTT. This chain joins TRBV7-3 and TRBJ1-5; TRBD1 matches 9 bases. CDR3 length: 15 residues. Germline assignment: CDR1 SGHTA and CDR2 FQGTGA. With 5 bases clipped from V and 4 bases from J, the junction kept 6 bases outside the gene matches.

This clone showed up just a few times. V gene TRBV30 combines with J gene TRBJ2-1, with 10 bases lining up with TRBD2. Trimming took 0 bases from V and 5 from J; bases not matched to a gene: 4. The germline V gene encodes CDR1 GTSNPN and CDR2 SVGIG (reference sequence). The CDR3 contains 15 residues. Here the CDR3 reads CAWSVLAGINNEQFF. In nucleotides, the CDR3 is TGTGCCTGGAGTGTACTAGCGGGAATTAACAATGAGCAGTTCTTC.

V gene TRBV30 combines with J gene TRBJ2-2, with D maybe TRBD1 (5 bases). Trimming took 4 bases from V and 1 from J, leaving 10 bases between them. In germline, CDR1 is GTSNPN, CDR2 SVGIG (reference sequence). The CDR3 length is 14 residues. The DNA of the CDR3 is TGTGCCTGGAAGGGGCAGGGGAACACCGGGGAGCTGTTTTTT. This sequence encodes CAWKGQGNTGELFF.

CDR3 bases: TGTGCCAGCACCGAATCCCCCCTAGGGAACACTGAAGCTTTCTTT. Its protein product is CASTESPLGNTEAFF. This chain links TRBV6-1 with TRBJ1-1; no firm D call. This CDR3 contains 15 residues. V lost 7 bases and J 1 base, leaving 16 bases between the germline ends. Looked up from germline, CDR1 is MNHNS and CDR2 is SASEGT.

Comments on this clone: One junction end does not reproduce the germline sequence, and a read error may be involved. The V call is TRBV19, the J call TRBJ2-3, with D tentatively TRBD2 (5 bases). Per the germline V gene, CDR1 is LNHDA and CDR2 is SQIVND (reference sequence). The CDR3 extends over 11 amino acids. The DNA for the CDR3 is TGTGCCAGTAGTGTCCGGGATATGCAGTATTTT. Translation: CASSVRDMQYF.

DNA for the CDR3: TGCGCCAGCGGGACGGGAGCGGGGACCCAGTACTTC. It codes for CASGTGAGTQYF. The V call is TRBV5-1, the J call TRBJ2-5, with D maybe TRBD2 (6 bases). Germline lookup yields CDR1 SGHRS and CDR2 YFSETQ. The CDR3 is 12 amino acids. The germline V and J ends were trimmed by 7 bases and 7 bases, with 14 bases remaining between them.

For the CDR3, the DNA is TGTGCCAGCTCCCCGGGAGGAGATACGCAGTATTTT. Translated, it gives CASSPGGDTQYF. The gene calls are TRBV6-1 and TRBJ2-3; 7 bases line up with TRBD2. Germline V gene data show CDR1 as MNHNS and CDR2 as SASEGT. V shed 8 bases, J shed 5 bases, and the junction held 4 bases outside the gene matches. The CDR3 sequence is 12 residues long.